Sequencing of this TCR beta chain was carried out in a study of T-cell reconstitution after alpha-beta-depleted transplantation in children. General study findings and limits: There were reportedly several hundred expanded graft clones from which alpha-beta T cells came about two months after transplant. One year after transplant, T-cell counts and diversity came mostly from newly produced T cells. The high TCRbeta diversity at day 60 in some patients came from surviving recipient T cells and thymic progenitors.

The CDR3 runs 14 residues. Germline V gene data show CDR1 as SGHTA and CDR2 as FQGNSA. The ends were cut back, 0 bases at V and 8 bases at J, with 11 bases in the middle. Unique molecular identifiers were built into the TCRbeta library. MiXCR, run by TCRdb on the PCR reads, gives a single entry per CDR3 protein. The table lists about 590,000 distinct CDR3 sequences, about an eighth of them singletons. This clonotype has only a few counts. No antigen is known for it. The rearrangement links TRBV7-2 to TRBJ2-1, with D possibly matching TRBD2 (5 bases). The sequence came from a male patient younger than 18 who had a stem cell transplant for acute myeloid leukemia, so the T cells may come from the graft donor. The sequencing used PBMCs, mostly from graft donor cells, collected 360 days after TCRalphabeta/CD19-depleted stem cell transplant. CDR3 amino acids: CASSLAVLRDEQFF. The CDR3 DNA reads as TGTGCCAGCAGCTTAGCGGTCTTGCGGGATGAGCAGTTCTTC.